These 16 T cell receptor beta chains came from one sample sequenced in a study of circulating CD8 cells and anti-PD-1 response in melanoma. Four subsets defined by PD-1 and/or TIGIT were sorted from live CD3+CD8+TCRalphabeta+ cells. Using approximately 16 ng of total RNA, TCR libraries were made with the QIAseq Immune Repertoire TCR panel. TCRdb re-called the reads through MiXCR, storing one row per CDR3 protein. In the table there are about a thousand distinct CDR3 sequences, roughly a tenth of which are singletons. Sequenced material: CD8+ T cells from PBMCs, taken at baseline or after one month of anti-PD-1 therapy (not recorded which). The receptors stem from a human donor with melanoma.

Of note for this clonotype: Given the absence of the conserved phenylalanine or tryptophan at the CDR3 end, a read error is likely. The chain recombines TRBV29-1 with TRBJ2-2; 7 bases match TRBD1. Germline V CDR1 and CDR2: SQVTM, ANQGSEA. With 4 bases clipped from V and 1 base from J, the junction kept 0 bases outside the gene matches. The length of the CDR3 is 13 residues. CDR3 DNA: TGCAGCGTTGGACAGGGGAACACCGGGGAGCTGTTTCTT. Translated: CSVGQGNTGELFL.

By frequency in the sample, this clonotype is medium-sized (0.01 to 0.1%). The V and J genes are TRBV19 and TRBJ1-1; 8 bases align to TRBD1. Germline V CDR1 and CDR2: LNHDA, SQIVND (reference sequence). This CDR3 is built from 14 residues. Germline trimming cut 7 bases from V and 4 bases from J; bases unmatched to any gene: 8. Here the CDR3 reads CASIPGQGGTEAFF. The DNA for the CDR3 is TGTGCCAGTATTCCCGGACAGGGTGGCACTGAAGCTTTCTTT. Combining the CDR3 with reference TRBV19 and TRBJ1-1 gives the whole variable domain DGGITQSPKYLFRKEGQNVTLSCEQNLNHDAMYWYRQDPGQGLRLIYYSQIVNDFQKGDIAEGYSVSREKKESFPLTVTSAQKNPTAFYLCASIPGQGGTEAFFGQGTRLTVV.

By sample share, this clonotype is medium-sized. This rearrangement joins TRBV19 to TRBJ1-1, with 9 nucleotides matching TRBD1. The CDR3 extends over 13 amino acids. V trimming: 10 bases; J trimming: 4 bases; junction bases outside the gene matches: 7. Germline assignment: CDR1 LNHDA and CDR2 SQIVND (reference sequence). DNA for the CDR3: TGTGCCACGGTCCCGACAGGGGGCACTGAAGCTTTCTTT. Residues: CATVPTGGTEAFF. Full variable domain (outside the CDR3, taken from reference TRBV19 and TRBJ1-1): DGGITQSPKYLFRKEGQNVTLSCEQNLNHDAMYWYRQDPGQGLRLIYYSQIVNDFQKGDIAEGYSVSREKKESFPLTVTSAQKNPTAFYLCATVPTGGTEAFFGQGTRLTVV.

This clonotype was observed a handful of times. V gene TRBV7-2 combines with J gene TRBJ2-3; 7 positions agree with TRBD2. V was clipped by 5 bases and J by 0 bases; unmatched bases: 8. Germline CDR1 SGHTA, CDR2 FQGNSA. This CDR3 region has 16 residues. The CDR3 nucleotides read TGTGCCAGCAGCCCCGCTAGCGGTCCTAGCACAGATACGCAGTATTTT. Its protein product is CASSPASGPSTDTQYF.

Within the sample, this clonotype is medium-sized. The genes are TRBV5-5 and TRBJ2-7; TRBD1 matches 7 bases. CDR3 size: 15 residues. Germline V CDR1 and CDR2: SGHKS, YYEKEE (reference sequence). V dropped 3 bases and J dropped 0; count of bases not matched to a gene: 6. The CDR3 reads CASSSGTVYSYEQYF. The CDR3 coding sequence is TGTGCCAGCAGCTCCGGGACAGTGTACTCCTACGAGCAGTACTTC. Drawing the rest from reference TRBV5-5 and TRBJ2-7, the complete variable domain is DAGVTQSPTHLIKTRGQQVTLRCSPISGHKSVSWYQQVLGQGPQFIFQYYEKEERGRGNFPDRFSARQFPNYSSELNVNALLLGDSALYLCASSSGTVYSYEQYFGPGTRLTVT.

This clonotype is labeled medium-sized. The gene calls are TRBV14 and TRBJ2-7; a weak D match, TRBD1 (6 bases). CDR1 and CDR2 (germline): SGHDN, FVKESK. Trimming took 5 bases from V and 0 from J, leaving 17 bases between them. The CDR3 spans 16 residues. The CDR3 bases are TGTGCCAGCAGCATACAACAGGGTGAGAACTCCTACGAGCAGTACTTC. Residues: CASSIQQGENSYEQYF. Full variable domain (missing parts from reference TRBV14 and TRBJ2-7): EAGVTQFPSHSVIEKGQTVTLRCDPISGHDNLYWYRRVMGKEIKFLLHFVKESKQDESGMPNNRFLAERTGGTYSTLKVQPAELEDSGVYFCASSIQQGENSYEQYFGPGTRLTVT.

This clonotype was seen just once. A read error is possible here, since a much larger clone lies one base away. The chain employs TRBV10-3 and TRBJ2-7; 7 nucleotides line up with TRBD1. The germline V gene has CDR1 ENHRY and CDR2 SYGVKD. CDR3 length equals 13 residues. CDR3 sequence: CGISDGTVYEQYF. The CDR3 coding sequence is TGTGGCATCAGTGATGGGACAGTTTACGAGCAGTACTTC.

CDR3 nucleotides: TGCAGTGCTAGGGCGAGGGACAGCACAGATACGCAGTATTTT. Residues: CSARARDSTDTQYF. V gene TRBV20-1 combines with J gene TRBJ2-3, with D perhaps TRBD1 or TRBD2 (5 bases each). Deletions cut 3 bases from V and 0 bases from J, with 10 bases between. Germline loops: CDR1 DFQATT, CDR2 SNEGSKA (reference sequence). This CDR3 has 14 amino acids.

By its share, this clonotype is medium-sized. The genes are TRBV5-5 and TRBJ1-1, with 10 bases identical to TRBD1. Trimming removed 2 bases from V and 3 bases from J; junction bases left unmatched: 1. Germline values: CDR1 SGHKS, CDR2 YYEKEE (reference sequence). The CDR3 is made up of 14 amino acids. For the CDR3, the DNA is TGTGCCAGCAGCTTCGGACAGGGGGACACTGAAGCTTTCTTT. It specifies CASSFGQGDTEAFF.

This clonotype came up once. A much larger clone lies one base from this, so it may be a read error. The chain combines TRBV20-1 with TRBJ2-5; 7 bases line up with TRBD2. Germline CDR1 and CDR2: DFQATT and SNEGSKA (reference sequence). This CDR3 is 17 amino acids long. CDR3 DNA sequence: TGCAGTGCTAGAGGGCCCACTAGCGAAATTCTCCAAGAGACCCGGTACTTC. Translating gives CSARGPTSEILQETRYF.

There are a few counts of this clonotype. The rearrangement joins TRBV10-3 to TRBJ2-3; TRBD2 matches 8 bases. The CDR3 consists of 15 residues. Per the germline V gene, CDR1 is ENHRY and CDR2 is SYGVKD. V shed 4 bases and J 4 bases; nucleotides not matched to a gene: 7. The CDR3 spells CAISGRGADADTQYF. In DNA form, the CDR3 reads TGTGCCATCAGTGGGCGGGGGGCCGACGCAGATACGCAGTATTTT.

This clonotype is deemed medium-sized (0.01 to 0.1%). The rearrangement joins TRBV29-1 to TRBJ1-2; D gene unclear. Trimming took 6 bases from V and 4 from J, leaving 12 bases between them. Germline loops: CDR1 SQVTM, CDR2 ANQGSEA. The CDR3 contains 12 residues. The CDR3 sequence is CSVRTGIYGYTF. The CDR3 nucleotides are TGCAGCGTCAGGACGGGGATCTATGGCTACACCTTC. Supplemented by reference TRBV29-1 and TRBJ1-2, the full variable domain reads SAVISQKPSRDICQRGTSLTIQCQVDSQVTMMFWYRQQPGQSLTLIATANQGSEATYESGFVIDKFPISRPNLTFSTLTVSNMSPEDSSIYLCSVRTGIYGYTFGSGTRLTVV.

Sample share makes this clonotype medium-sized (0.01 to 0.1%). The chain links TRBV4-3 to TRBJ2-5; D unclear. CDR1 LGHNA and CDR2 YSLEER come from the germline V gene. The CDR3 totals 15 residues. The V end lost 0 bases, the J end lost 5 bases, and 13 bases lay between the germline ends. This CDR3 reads CASSQDLVSDETQYF. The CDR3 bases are TGCGCCAGCAGCCAAGATCTGGTTAGTGACGAGACCCAGTACTTC.

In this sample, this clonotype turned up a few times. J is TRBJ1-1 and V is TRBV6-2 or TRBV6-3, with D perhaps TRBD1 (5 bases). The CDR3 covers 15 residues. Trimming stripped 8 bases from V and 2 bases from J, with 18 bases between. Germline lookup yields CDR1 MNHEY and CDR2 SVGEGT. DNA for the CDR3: TGTGCCAGCGGAGAGACAGACCACGCTAACACTGAAGCTTTCTTT. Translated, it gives CASGETDHANTEAFF.

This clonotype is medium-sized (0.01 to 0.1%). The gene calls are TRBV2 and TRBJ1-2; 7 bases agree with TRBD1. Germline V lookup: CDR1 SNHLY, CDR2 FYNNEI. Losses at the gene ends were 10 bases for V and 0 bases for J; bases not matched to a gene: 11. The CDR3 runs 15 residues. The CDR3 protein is CATLGQAQTNYGYTF. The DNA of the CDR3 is TGTGCCACCCTTGGACAGGCCCAAACTAACTATGGCTACACCTTC.

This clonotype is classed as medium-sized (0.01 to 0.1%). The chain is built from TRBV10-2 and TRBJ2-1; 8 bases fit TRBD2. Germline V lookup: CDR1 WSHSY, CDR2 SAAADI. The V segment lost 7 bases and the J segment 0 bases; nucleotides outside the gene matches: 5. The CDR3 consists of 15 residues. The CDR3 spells CASNQAGASYNEQFF. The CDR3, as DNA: TGCGCCAGCAACCAAGCGGGGGCCTCCTACAATGAGCAGTTCTTC.